This TCR beta chain is from a study of T cells after somatic rescue of genetic block. Assay used: immunoSEQ multiplex PCR; TCRdb lists only in-frame clones, some missing. The repertoire consists of some 70,000 clones, with approximately 91% occurring once and the leading ten covering about 3%. There are 15 residues in the CDR3. Germline-derived CDR1 and CDR2 are SGDLS and YYNGEE. The V end lost 0 bases, the J end lost 6 bases, and 12 bases lay between the germline ends. Specimen: peripheral blood mononuclear cells (PBMCs). The TCR originated in a man aged 30 to 45. V and J are TRBV9 and TRBJ2-2, with D uncertain. CDR3 in amino acids: CASSVGPRAAGELFF. The CDR3 nucleotides read TGTGCCAGCAGCGTAGGCCCCCGCGCGGCCGGGGAGCTGTTTTTT.